The rows below give T cell receptor beta chains drawn from one sample of a study of lymphopenia after photon versus proton radiotherapy. This table comes from immunoSEQ multiplex PCR, and its TCRdb copy is limited to in-frame clones, with some not included. The sample holds roughly 14,000 clones, around 84% seen once. Specimen: peripheral blood, collected from a patient treated with proton-based radiotherapy. The source is an older man with pancreatic cancer. Both conserved end residues are part of each CDR3. Fields, in order: D gene, J gene, V gene, clone size, CDR3 DNA, CDR3 protein. D genes are given only for firm matches. Size values are once, few and many counts, or a class for expanded clones, and some rows have none.

D: -
J: TRBJ1-5
V: TRBV21-1
size: -
DNA: TGTGCCAGCAGCAGTAAATGCCGCAGGGCCCTTTATAGCAATCAGCCCCAGCATTTT
CDR3: CASSSKCRRALYSNQPQHF

D: -
J: TRBJ2-1
V: TRBV10-2
size: -
DNA: TGCGCCAGCAGTGTTTGGGGGGGCTTTGGGAATGAGCAGTTCTTC
CDR3: CASSVWGGFGNEQFF

D: -
J: TRBJ2-7
V: TRBV11-2
size: -
DNA: TGTGCCAGCAGCTTAGGGGCAGGTACGGAGCAGTACTTC
CDR3: CASSLGAGTEQYF

D: -
J: TRBJ1-5
V: TRBV2
size: once
DNA: TGTGCCAGCAGTGAGGTAACACCCCATCAGCCCCAGCATTTT
CDR3: CASSEVTPHQPQHF

D: -
J: TRBJ2-2
V: TRBV7-3
size: -
DNA: TGTGCCAGCAGCTTAGGACTGGGGTCCGGGGAGCTGTTTTTT
CDR3: CASSLGLGSGELFF

D: TRBD1
J: TRBJ1-2
V: TRBV6-5
size: -
DNA: TGTGCCAGCAGGCCGGACAGGGCACTGGGAGGCTACACCTTC
CDR3: CASRPDRALGGYTF

D: TRBD2
J: TRBJ2-1
V: TRBV28
size: -
DNA: TGTGCCAGCAGTTCTATAGCGGGAGGGCCACTCAATGAGCAGTTCTTC
CDR3: CASSSIAGGPLNEQFF

D: TRBD1
J: TRBJ2-7
V: TRBV6-6
size: -
DNA: TGTGCCAGCAGTTACTCGGGACAGGGGAGCGAGCAGTACTTC
CDR3: CASSYSGQGSEQYF

D: TRBD1
J: TRBJ2-1
V: TRBV5-4
size: -
DNA: TGTGCCAGCAGCCCTGGATCCGACAGGGTAGGTCCGAATGAGCAGTTCTTC
CDR3: CASSPGSDRVGPNEQFF

D: TRBD2
J: TRBJ2-5
V: TRBV29-1
size: -
DNA: TGCAGCGTTGGGGGACTAGCGGCTGAGGAGACCCAGTACTTC
CDR3: CSVGGLAAEETQYF

D: -
J: TRBJ2-1
V: TRBV9
size: -
DNA: TGTGCCAGCAGCCCCCGGTGGGGGAATGAGCAGTTCTTC
CDR3: CASSPRWGNEQFF

D: -
J: TRBJ1-2
V: TRBV29-1
size: -
DNA: TGCAGCGCCGCCCCCCCACCGGGACGGAGGGGCTACACCTTC
CDR3: CSAAPPPGRRGYTF

D: TRBD2
J: TRBJ2-1
V: TRBV7-6
size: -
DNA: TGTGCCAGCAGCTTAGGTTCCAGCGGGGGCTACAATGAGCAGTTCTTC
CDR3: CASSLGSSGGYNEQFF

D: TRBD1
J: TRBJ1-2
V: TRBV12-5
size: few
DNA: TGTGCTAGTGGTTCCGGACAGGGGGCAGGCGGCTACACCTTC
CDR3: CASGSGQGAGGYTF

D: -
J: TRBJ1-5
V: TRBV19
size: -
DNA: TGTGCCAGTAGTATTTGGGTTAGCGGCAATCAGCCCCAGCATTTT
CDR3: CASSIWVSGNQPQHF

D: TRBD1
J: TRBJ1-1
V: TRBV29-1
size: -
DNA: TGCAGCGTCGTTGGGACAGGGGGTTGGAACACTGAAGCTTTCTTT
CDR3: CSVVGTGGWNTEAFF

D: -
J: TRBJ1-4
V: TRBV6-5
size: -
DNA: TGTGCCAGCAGTTATGGACGGACTGGTGAAAAACTGTTTTTT
CDR3: CASSYGRTGEKLFF

D: -
J: TRBJ2-5
V: TRBV11-1
size: -
DNA: TGTGCCAGCAGCTTAGAGGGGGGGCCCCAAGAGACCCAGTACTTC
CDR3: CASSLEGGPQETQYF

D: -
J: TRBJ2-7
V: TRBV7-2
size: -
DNA: TGTGCCAGCAGCGTAGCCTACGAGCAGTACTTC
CDR3: CASSVAYEQYF

D: -
J: TRBJ2-1
V: TRBV11-2
size: -
DNA: TGTGCCAGCAGGGCAACTGCGGTCAATGAGCAGTTCTTC
CDR3: CASRATAVNEQFF

D: -
J: TRBJ2-1
V: TRBV2
size: -
DNA: TGTGCCAGCCACCTCAACCCAAGCTCCTACAATGAGCAGTTCTTC
CDR3: CASHLNPSSYNEQFF

D: -
J: TRBJ2-7
V: TRBV5-8
size: few
DNA: TGTGCCAGCAGCTTCGACGACGTGTCCTACGAGCAGTACTTC
CDR3: CASSFDDVSYEQYF

D: TRBD2
J: TRBJ2-3
V: TRBV10-2
size: once
DNA: TGCGCCAGCACTCTGACTAGCGGGGGGCGGACAGATACGCAGTATTTT
CDR3: CASTLTSGGRTDTQYF

D: -
J: TRBJ1-5
V: TRBV4-1
size: -
DNA: TGCGCCAGCAGCCAAGACGGGGACGGGATTTATCAGCCCCAGCATTTT
CDR3: CASSQDGDGIYQPQHF

D: -
J: TRBJ2-7
V: TRBV28
size: -
DNA: TGTGCCAGCAGTTTACCCGACGTTTCCTACGAGCAGTACTTC
CDR3: CASSLPDVSYEQYF

D: TRBD1
J: TRBJ2-5
V: TRBV4-2
size: -
DNA: TGTGCCAGCAGCCAGGGGACCAGGGGGGAGACCCAGTACTTC
CDR3: CASSQGTRGETQYF

D: -
J: TRBJ2-1
V: TRBV6-1
size: once
DNA: TGTGCCAGCAGTACGGCCAATGAGCAGTTCTTC
CDR3: CASSTANEQFF